One sample yielded the 17 T cell receptor beta chains listed below, sequenced in a study of T cells in Graves' hyperthyroidism and ophthalmopathy. Amplification yielded TCR beta CDR3 regions, with RNA transcripts as the source. In the first-round RT-PCR of the TCR CDR3, the HTBI primer set was used. TCRdb re-called the multiplex PCR reads through MiXCR, storing one row per CDR3 protein. The profile shows about 410,000 distinct CDR3 sequences, around 15% of them singletons. The sequenced sample was blood. The receptors originated from a man aged 18 to 30 with Graves' ophthalmopathy.

This clonotype was seen many times. The chain has TRBV13 and TRBJ1-2; D perhaps matches TRBD1 (5 bases). The ends were cut back, 2 bases at V and 4 bases at J, with 11 bases in the middle. Germline V CDR1 and CDR2: PRHDT, FYEKMQ (reference sequence). The CDR3 extends over 14 amino acids. CDR3 amino acids: CASSLYSGPYGYTF. The CDR3 DNA reads as TGTGCCAGCAGCTTATACTCAGGGCCCTATGGCTACACCTTC. Together with reference TRBV13 and TRBJ1-2, the CDR3 gives the full variable domain: AAGVIQSPRHLIKEKRETATLKCYPIPRHDTVYWYQQGPGQDPQFLISFYEKMQSDKGSIPDRFSAQQFSDYHSELNMSSLELGDSALYFCASSLYSGPYGYTFGSGTRLTVV.

This clonotype appeared many times. The J gene is TRBJ2-3, the V gene TRBV7-9, with D tentatively TRBD2 (5 bases). Germline CDR1 and CDR2: SEHNR and FQNEAQ (reference sequence). The V and J ends lost 4 bases and 6 bases respectively, with 17 bases between them. CDR3 length: 15 residues. The CDR3 nucleotides read TGTGCCAGCAGCTCCCGCGGGCCCGTCAGTGATACGCAGTATTTT. This sequence encodes CASSSRGPVSDTQYF. Using reference TRBV7-9 and TRBJ2-3 for the parts outside the CDR3, the full variable domain is DTGVSQNPRHKITKRGQNVTFRCDPISEHNRLYWYRQTLGQGPEFLTYFQNEAQLEKSRLLSDRFSAERPKGSFSTLEIQRTEQGDSAMYLCASSSRGPVSDTQYFGPGTRLTVL.

This clonotype was seen many times. The chain carries TRBV27 and TRBJ2-7; 8 bases are shared with TRBD1. V lost 8 bases to trimming and J lost 6 bases; unmatched junction nucleotides: 6. This CDR3 spans 12 amino acids. CDR1 is MNHEY and CDR2 is SMNVEV in the germline V gene (reference sequence). In DNA form, the CDR3 reads TGTGCCAGCCGCCCCGGGACAGGCGAGCAGTACTTC. This gives the protein CASRPGTGEQYF.

This clonotype has a count of ten or more. This chain uses TRBV7-9 with TRBJ2-4; 8 nucleotides match TRBD2. V lost 1 base to trimming and J lost 0 bases; unmatched junction nucleotides: 11. The CDR3 has 19 residues. Germline CDR1 SEHNR, CDR2 FQNEAQ (reference sequence). CDR3 DNA: TGTGCCAGCAGCTTAGGGCCACTTGTCGGGAGGGCAGCCAAAAACATTCAGTACTTC. Protein sequence: CASSLGPLVGRAAKNIQYF.

This clonotype was picked up one time. The junction departs from germline at one end; a sequencing error may be responsible. V and J are TRBV12-5 and TRBJ1-2; weak D call: TRBD1 (6 bases). Per the germline V gene, CDR1 is LGHNT and CDR2 is FRNRAP. This CDR3 has 18 residues. In DNA form, the CDR3 reads TGTGCTAGAGGTTTGGGAACCCCACGGGCAGGGGTTAACTATGGCTACACCTTC. Translation gives CARGLGTPRAGVNYGYTF.

This clonotype was picked up a small number of times. The chain joins TRBV5-1 to TRBJ1-3, with D possibly being TRBD1 (5 bases). V was trimmed by 5 bases and J by 4 bases, leaving 16 bases between them. Germline lookup yields CDR1 SGHRS and CDR2 YFSETQ. This CDR3 spans 15 amino acids. The CDR3 nucleotides are TGCGCCAGCAGTGGCGGCCAGGGAGGAGGAAACACCATATATTTT. Protein: CASSGGQGGGNTIYF.

In this sample, this clonotype turned up many times. The chain is built from TRBV2 and TRBJ2-4, with 8 bases fitting TRBD2. Germline CDR1 reads SNHLY; CDR2 reads FYNNEI. The CDR3 is made up of 15 amino acids. V was clipped by 1 base and J by 1 base; unmatched bases: 0. CDR3 sequence reads: CASSEGGGAKNIQYF. The DNA for the CDR3 is TGTGCCAGCAGTGAAGGCGGGGGGGCCAAAAACATTCAGTACTTC.

This clonotype was seen ten or more times. The genes are TRBV3-1 and TRBJ2-7; 8 bases agree with TRBD2. Per germline, CDR1 LGHDT and CDR2 YNNKEL (reference sequence). This CDR3 contains 17 residues. After removal of 1 base from V and 3 bases from J, the junction contained 11 bases not matched to a gene. The CDR3 DNA follows: TGTGCCAGCAGCCAAGGAGCGAGCGGGAGAGTGGGCTACGAGCAGTACTTC. Translating gives CASSQGASGRVGYEQYF.

The sample holds a few counts of this clonotype. This chain connects TRBV4-1 to TRBJ1-5; TRBD1 agrees at 8 bases. The ends lost 0 bases at V and 0 bases at J; junction bases unmatched: 7. The CDR3 totals 18 residues. CDR1 MGHRA and CDR2 YSYEKL come from the germline V gene. In DNA, the CDR3 is TGCGCCAGCAGCCAAGATGGGGACAGGAAATATAGCAATCAGCCCCAGCATTTT. This encodes CASSQDGDRKYSNQPQHF.

Regarding this clonotype: Being one base from a much bigger clone, this may be a read error. The gene calls are TRBV20-1 and TRBJ1-4, with no clear D. The CDR3 length is 12 residues. Germline CDR1 DFQATT, CDR2 SNEGSKA (reference sequence). CDR3 in amino acids: CRASLAEEKLFF. In nucleotides, the CDR3 is TGCCGTGCTAGTCTGGCGGAAGAAAAACTGTTTTTT.

The table lists this clonotype with a count of one. The rearrangement uses TRBV11-3 and TRBJ2-5, with TRBD2 matching over 14 bases. The CDR3 is made up of 16 amino acids. The germline V gene encodes CDR1 SGHNT and CDR2 YENEEA. Trimming took 5 bases from V and 2 from J; bases not matched to a gene: 4. The CDR3 sequence: CASSEGLAGEQETQYF. CDR3 nucleotides: TGTGCCAGCAGCGAGGGACTAGCGGGGGAACAAGAGACCCAGTACTTC.

The sample holds a few counts of this clonotype. This chain joins TRBV6-1 and TRBJ1-6; TRBD1 might be the D (5 bases). The V gene's germline CDR1 is MNHNS and CDR2 SASEGT. V was trimmed by 7 bases and J by 10 bases, leaving 14 bases between them. The CDR3 is made up of 13 amino acids. The CDR3 sequence: CASNKRGGSPLHF. CDR3 bases: TGTGCCAGCAATAAGAGGGGCGGATCACCCCTCCACTTT.

This clonotype has at least ten counts. The chain carries TRBV30 and TRBJ1-1; 7 bases map to TRBD1. This CDR3 is built from 13 residues. Trimming cost V 8 bases and J 4 bases; bases outside gene matches: 10. Germline CDR1 and CDR2: GTSNPN and SVGIG (reference sequence). CDR3 protein: CAARQGGSTEAFF. Written as DNA, the CDR3 is TGTGCCGCACGACAGGGAGGGAGCACTGAAGCTTTCTTT. Together with reference TRBV30 and TRBJ1-1, the CDR3 gives the full variable domain: SQTIHQWPATLVQPVGSPLSLECTVEGTSNPNLYWYRQAAGRGLQLLFYSVGIGQISSEVPQNLSASRPQDRQFILSSKKLLLSDSGFYLCAARQGGSTEAFFGQGTRLTVV.

As to this clonotype: This may stem from a read error, because a much larger clone lies one nucleotide away. This chain links TRBV7-9 with TRBJ2-5; 7 bases map to TRBD1. The germline V gene has CDR1 SEHNR and CDR2 FQNEAQ (reference sequence). The CDR3 totals 16 residues. The CDR3 nucleotides are TGTGCCAACAGCAAAATAGACAGGGCGTACCAAGAGACCCAGTACTTC. Its protein is CANSKIDRAYQETQYF.

This clonotype was counted many times. The chain links TRBV12-3 or TRBV12-4 to TRBJ2-7, with 11 bases that match TRBD2. V was pared by 6 bases and J by 3 bases, with 7 bases of the junction left unmatched. The CDR3 has 15 residues. CDR3 in amino acids: CASSPGTSGYYEQYF. The CDR3 coding sequence is TGTGCCAGCAGCCCCGGGACTAGCGGCTACTACGAGCAGTACTTC.

This clonotype came up many times. This chain uses TRBV2 with TRBJ2-2, with D perhaps TRBD1 (5 bases). The CDR3 consists of 16 residues. V was clipped by 6 bases and J by 3 bases, with 17 bases between them. Germline CDR1 reads SNHLY; CDR2 reads FYNNEI. CDR3 residues: CASSALGAWDTGELFF. As DNA, the CDR3 is TGTGCCAGCAGCGCCCTAGGGGCTTGGGACACCGGGGAGCTGTTTTTT.

V is TRBV10-3 and J is TRBJ1-1; a weak D match, TRBD1 (6 bases). This CDR3 is 12 amino acids long. Per germline, CDR1 ENHRY and CDR2 SYGVKD. Trimming cost V 7 bases and J 6 bases, with 12 bases left between them. The CDR3, as DNA: TGTGCCATCACAGGGGTGGAGGCTGAAGCTTTCTTT. It is translated as CAITGVEAEAFF.